This T cell receptor (beta chain) comes out of a study of blood T cell repertoires in COVID-19. Study information: In each case, the material was cDNA or gDNA derived from T cells, B-cell-depleted T cells, or PBMCs.

CDR1 is SNHLY and CDR2 is FYNNEI in the germline V gene. The V end lost 3 bases, the J end lost 1 base, and 12 bases lay between the germline ends. The CDR3 consists of 15 residues. Original handling: Amplification with reference gene primers provided the estimates of nucleated cell counts. Some clones are missing from TCRdb's copy, which holds only in-frame ones; the method was immunoSEQ multiplex PCR. The V and J calls and clone size are taken from that table; D and trimming were inferred from the DNA. The sample lists approximately 50,000 clones; 80% to 90% were seen once. The sequence was obtained from a human donor in a cohort sampled during active COVID-19. The specimen sequenced was peripheral blood. The chain links TRBV2 to TRBJ2-5; D uncertain. The CDR3 here is CASSELGLGQETQYF. CDR3 in DNA: TGTGCCAGCAGTGAGCTTGGGCTGGGCCAAGAGACCCAGTACTTC.